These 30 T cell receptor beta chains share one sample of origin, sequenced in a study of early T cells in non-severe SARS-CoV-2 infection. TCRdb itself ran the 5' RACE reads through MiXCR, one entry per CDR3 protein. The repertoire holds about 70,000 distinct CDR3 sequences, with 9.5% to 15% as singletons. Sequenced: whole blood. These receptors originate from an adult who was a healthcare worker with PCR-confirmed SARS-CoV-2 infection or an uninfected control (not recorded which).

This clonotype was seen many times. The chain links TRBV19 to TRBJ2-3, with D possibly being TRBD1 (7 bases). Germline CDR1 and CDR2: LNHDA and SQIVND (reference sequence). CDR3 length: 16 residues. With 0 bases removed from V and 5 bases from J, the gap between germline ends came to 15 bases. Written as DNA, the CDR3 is TGTGCCAGTAGTATAGATCGCAGGGGGGATGTAGATACGCAGTATTTT. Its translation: CASSIDRRGDVDTQYF.

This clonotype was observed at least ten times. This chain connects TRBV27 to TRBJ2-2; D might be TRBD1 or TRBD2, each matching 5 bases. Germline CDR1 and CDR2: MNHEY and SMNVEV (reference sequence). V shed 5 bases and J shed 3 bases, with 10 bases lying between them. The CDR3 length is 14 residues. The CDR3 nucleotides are TGTGCCAGCAGTCCGGGACCTTACACCGGGGAGCTGTTTTTT. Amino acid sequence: CASSPGPYTGELFF.

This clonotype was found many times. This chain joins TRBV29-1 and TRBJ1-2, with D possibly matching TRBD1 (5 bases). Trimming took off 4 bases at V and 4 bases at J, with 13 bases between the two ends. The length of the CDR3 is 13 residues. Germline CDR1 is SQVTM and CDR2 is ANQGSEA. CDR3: CSVGEGRGYGYTF. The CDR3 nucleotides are TGCAGCGTTGGGGAGGGGCGAGGCTATGGCTACACCTTC.

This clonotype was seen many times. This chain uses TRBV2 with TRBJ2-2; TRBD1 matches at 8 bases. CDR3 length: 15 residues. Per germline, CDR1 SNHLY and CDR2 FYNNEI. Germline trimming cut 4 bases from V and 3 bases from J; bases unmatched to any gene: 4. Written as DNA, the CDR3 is TGTGCCAGCAGTGGACAGGGGTTCGACACCGGGGAGCTGTTTTTT. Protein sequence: CASSGQGFDTGELFF.

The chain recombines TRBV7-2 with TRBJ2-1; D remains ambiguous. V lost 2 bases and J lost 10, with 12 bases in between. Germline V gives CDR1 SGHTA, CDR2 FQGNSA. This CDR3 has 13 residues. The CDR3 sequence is CASSLPWPGEQFF. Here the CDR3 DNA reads TGTGCCAGCAGCTTACCCTGGCCCGGCGAGCAGTTCTTC.

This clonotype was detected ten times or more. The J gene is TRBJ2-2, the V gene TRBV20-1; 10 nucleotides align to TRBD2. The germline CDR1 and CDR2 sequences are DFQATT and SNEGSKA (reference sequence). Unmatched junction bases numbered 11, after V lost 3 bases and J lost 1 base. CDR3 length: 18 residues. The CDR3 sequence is CSASPGLAGALNTGELFF. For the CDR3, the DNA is TGCAGTGCTAGCCCTGGGCTAGCGGGGGCCCTGAACACCGGGGAGCTGTTTTTT.

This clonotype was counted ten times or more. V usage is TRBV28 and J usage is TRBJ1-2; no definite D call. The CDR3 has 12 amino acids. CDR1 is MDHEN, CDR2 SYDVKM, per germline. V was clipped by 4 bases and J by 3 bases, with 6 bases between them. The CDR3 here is CASSSGDYGYTF. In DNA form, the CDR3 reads TGTGCCAGCAGTTCAGGAGACTATGGCTACACCTTC.

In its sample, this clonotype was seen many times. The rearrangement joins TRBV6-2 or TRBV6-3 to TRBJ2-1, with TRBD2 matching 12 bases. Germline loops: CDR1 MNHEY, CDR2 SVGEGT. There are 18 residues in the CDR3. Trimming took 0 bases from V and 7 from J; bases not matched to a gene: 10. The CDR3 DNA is TGTGCCAGCAGTTACTCAGGGGCCGGGACTAGCGGGTTGAATGAGCAGTTCTTC. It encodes CASSYSGAGTSGLNEQFF.

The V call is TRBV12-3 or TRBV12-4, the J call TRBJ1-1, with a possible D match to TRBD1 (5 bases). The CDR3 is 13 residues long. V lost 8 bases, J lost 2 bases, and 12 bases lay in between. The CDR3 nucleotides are TGTGCCAGCCCGGCAGGGTTCAACACTGAAGCTTTCTTT. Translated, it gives CASPAGFNTEAFF.

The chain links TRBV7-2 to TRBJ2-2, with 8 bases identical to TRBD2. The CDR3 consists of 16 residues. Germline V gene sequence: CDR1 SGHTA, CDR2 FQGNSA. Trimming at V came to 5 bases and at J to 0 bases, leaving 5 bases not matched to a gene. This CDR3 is CASSPDSGTNTGELFF. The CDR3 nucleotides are TGTGCCAGCAGCCCAGATAGCGGGACGAACACCGGGGAGCTGTTTTTT.

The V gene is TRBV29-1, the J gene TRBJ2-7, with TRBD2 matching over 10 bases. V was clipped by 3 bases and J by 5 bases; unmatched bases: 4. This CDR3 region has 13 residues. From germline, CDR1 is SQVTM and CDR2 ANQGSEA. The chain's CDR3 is CSVDGLAGDEQYF. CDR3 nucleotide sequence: TGCAGCGTTGATGGGCTAGCGGGAGACGAGCAGTACTTC.

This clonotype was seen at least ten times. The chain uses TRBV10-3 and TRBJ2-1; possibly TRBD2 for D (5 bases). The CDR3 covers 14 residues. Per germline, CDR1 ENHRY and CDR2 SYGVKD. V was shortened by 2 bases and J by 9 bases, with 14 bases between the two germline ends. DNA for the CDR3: TGTGCCATCAGTGAGGGGGAGTACGACGGTGAGCAGTTCTTC. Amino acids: CAISEGEYDGEQFF.

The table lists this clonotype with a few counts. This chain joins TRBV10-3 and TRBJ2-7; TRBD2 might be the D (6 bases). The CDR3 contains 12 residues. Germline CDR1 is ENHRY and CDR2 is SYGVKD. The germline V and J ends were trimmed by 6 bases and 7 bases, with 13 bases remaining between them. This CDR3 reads CAIRGTSKEQYF. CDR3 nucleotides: TGTGCCATCAGGGGGACTTCTAAGGAGCAGTACTTC.

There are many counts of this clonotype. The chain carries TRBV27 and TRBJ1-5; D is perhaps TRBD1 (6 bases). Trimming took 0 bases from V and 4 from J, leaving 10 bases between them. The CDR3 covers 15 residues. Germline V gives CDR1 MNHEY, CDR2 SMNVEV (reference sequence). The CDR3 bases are TGTGCCAGCAGTTTATCAACAGGGTTAAATCAGCCCCAGCATTTT. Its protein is CASSLSTGLNQPQHF.

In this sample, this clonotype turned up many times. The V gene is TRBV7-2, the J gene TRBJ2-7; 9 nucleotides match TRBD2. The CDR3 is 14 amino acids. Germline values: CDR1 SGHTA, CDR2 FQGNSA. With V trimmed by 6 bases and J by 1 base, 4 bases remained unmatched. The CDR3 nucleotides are TGTGCCAGCAGTTTTAGCGGGAGTTCCTACGAGCAGTACTTC. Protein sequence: CASSFSGSSYEQYF.

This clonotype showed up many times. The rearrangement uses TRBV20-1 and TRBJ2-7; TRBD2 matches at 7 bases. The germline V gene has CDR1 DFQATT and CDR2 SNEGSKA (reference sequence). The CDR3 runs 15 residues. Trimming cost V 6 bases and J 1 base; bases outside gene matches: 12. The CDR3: CSANSGEGLSYEQYF. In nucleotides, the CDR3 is TGCAGTGCAAACTCGGGGGAGGGTTTGTCCTACGAGCAGTACTTC.

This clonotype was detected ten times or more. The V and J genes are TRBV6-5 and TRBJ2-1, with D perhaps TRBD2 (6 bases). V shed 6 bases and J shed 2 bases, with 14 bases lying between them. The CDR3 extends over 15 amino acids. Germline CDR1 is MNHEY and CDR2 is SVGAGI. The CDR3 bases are TGTGCCAGCAGCCCAGGGAGGACAACCTACAATGAGCAGTTCTTC. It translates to CASSPGRTTYNEQFF.

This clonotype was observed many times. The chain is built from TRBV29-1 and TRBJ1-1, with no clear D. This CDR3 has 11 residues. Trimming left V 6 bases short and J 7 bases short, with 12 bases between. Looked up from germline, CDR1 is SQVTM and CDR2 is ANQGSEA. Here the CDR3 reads CSVPREGEAFF. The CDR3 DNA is TGCAGCGTCCCGAGAGAGGGTGAAGCTTTCTTT.

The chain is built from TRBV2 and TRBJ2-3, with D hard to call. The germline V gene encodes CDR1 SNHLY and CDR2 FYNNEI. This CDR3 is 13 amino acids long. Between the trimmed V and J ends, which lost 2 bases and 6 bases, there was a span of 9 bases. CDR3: CASSEPLGDTQYF. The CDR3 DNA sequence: TGTGCCAGCAGTGAACCCCTCGGGGATACGCAGTATTTT.

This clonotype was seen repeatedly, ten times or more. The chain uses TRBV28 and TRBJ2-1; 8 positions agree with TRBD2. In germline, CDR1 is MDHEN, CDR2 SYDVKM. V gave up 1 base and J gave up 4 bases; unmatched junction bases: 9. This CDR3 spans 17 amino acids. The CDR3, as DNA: TGTGCCAGCAGTTTATTACGTCGGACTAGCTATTACAATGAGCAGTTCTTC. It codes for CASSLLRRTSYYNEQFF.

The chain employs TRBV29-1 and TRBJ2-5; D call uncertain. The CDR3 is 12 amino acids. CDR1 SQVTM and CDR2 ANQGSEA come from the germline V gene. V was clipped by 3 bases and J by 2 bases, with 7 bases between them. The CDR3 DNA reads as TGCAGCGTTGAGCCAGAACAAGAGACCCAGTACTTC. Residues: CSVEPEQETQYF.

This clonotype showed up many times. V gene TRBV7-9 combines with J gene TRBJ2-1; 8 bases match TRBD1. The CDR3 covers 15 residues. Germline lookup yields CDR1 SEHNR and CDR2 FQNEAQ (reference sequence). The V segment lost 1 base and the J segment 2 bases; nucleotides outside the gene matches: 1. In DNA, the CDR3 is TGTGCCAGCAGCTTAGGGACAGGGCCCTACAATGAGCAGTTCTTC. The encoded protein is CASSLGTGPYNEQFF.

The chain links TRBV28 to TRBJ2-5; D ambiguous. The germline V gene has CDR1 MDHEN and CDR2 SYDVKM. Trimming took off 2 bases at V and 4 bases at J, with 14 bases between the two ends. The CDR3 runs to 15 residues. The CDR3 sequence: CASSLSGKGRETQYF. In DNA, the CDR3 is TGTGCCAGCAGTTTAAGTGGGAAAGGGCGAGAGACCCAGTACTTC.

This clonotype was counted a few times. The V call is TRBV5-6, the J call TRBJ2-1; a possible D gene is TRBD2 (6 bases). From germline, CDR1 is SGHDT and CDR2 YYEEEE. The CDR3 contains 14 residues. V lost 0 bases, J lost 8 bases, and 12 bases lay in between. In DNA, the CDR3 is TGTGCCAGCAGCTTGGCGGGAGAGATGGATGAGCAGTTCTTC. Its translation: CASSLAGEMDEQFF.

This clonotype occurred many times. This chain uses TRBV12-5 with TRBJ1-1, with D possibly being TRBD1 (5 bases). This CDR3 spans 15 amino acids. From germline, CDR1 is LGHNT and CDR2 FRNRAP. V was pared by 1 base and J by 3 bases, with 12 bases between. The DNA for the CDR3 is TGTGCTAGTGGTTTGGCCCATGGGGGGGACACTGAAGCTTTCTTT. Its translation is CASGLAHGGDTEAFF.

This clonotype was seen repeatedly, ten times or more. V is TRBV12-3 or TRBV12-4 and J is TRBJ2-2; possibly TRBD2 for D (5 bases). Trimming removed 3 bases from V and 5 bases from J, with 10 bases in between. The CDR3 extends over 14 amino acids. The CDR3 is CASSFGSGTGELFF. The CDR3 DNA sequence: TGTGCCAGCAGTTTCGGCTCGGGGACCGGGGAGCTGTTTTTT.

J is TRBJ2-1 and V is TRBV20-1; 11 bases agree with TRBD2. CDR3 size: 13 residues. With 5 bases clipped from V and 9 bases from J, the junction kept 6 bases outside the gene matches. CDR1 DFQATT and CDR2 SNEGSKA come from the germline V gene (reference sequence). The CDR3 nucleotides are TGCAGTGCTCTACTAGCGGGAGAGGGTGAGCAGTTCTTC. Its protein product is CSALLAGEGEQFF.

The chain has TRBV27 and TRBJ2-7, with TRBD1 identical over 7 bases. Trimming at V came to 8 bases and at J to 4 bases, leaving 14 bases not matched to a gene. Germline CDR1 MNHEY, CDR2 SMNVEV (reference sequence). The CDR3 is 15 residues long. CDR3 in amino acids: CASSPAEGAAYEQYF. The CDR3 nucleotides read TGTGCCAGCTCCCCAGCAGAGGGGGCGGCTTACGAGCAGTACTTC.

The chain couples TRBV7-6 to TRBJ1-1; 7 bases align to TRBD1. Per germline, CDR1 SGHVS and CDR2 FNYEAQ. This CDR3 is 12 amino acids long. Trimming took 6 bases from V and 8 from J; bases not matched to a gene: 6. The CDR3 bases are TGTGCCAGCAGTACCGGACAGGCCGAAGCTTTCTTT. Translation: CASSTGQAEAFF.

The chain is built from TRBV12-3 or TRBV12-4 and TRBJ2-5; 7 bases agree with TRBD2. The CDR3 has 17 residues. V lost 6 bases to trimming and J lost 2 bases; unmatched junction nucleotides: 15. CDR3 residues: CASSPTGSSGIQETQYF. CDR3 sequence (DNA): TGTGCCAGCAGCCCTACAGGATCCAGCGGGATACAAGAGACCCAGTACTTC.